The table lists the clone carrying this T cell receptor (beta chain) with a few counts. V was pared by 4 bases and J by 9 bases, with 10 bases between. The CDR3 runs to 13 residues. Germline-derived CDR1 and CDR2 are SNHLY and FYNNEI. This specimen belongs to a study of blood T cell repertoires in COVID-19. Looking at the study overall: The United States, Italy and Spain supplied acute and convalescent COVID-19 samples.

Some clones are missing from TCRdb's copy, which holds only in-frame ones; the method was immunoSEQ multiplex PCR. The sample has 56,000 or so clones; nearly 90% are singletons. The gene calls are TRBV2 and TRBJ1-6; D not certain. The receptor comes from a woman aged 55-70 years with COVID-19, enrolled during active disease. Sequencing was done on a sample of peripheral blood. The DNA of the CDR3 is TGTGCCAGCAGTGGGGAGATGGCTTCACCCCTCCACTTT. It codes for CASSGEMASPLHF.